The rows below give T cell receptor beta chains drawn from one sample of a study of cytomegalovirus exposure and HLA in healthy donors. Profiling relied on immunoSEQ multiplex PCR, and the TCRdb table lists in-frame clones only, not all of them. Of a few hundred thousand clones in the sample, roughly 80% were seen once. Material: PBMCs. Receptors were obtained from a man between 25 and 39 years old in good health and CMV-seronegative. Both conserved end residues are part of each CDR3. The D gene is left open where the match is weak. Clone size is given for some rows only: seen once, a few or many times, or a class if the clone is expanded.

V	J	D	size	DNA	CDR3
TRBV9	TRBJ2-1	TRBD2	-	TGTGCCAGCTCGACTAGCGCCAATGAGCAGTTCTTC	CASSTSANEQFF
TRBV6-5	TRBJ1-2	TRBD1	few	TGTGCCAGCAGTTTGGACAGGGCGACATATGGCTACACCTTC	CASSLDRATYGYTF
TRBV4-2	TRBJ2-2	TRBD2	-	TGTGCCAGCAGCCAAGGGACTAGCGGACTCACCGGGGAGCTGTTTTTT	CASSQGTSGLTGELFF
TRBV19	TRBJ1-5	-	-	TGTGCCACCTCGGACCAGGGAAGCAATCAGCCCCAGCATTTT	CATSDQGSNQPQHF
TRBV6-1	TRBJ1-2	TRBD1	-	TGTGCCAGCAGTGCCTCCCACAGGGGGCAGAGTGGCTACACCTTC	CASSASHRGQSGYTF
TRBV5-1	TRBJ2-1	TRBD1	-	TGCGCCAGCAGCTTGCACAGGGGTCCCTACAATGAGCAGTTCTTC	CASSLHRGPYNEQFF
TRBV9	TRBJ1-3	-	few	TGTGCCAGCAGCGTCGCCGGAGCCTCTGGAAACACCATATATTTT	CASSVAGASGNTIYF
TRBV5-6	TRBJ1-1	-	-	TGTGCCAGCAGCTCAGAAACCTACAGAGGGATGAACACTGAAGCTTTCTTT	CASSSETYRGMNTEAFF
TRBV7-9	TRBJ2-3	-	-	TGTGCCAGCAGCTTACAGGGATATACGCAGTATTTT	CASSLQGYTQYF
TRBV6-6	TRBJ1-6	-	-	TGTGCCAGCAGCCACCCAAATAATCCTACCAATTCACCCCTCCACTTT	CASSHPNNPTNSPLHF
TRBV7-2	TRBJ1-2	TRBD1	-	TGTGCCAGCAGCCGGGACCAACAGGGGGCGACGGACGATGGCTACACCTTC	CASSRDQQGATDDGYTF
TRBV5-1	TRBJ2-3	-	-	TGCGCCAGCAGGCTTGGAGGAATGGTTAGCACAGATACGCAGTATTTT	CASRLGGMVSTDTQYF
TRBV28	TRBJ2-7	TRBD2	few	TGTGCCAGCAGGGAAAGCGGGGGGCGGGTGTACGAGCAGTACTTC	CASRESGGRVYEQYF
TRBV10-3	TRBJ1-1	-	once	TGTGCCATCAGTGAGTCCGGGGCAGGGAGGGACACTGAAGCTTTCTTT	CAISESGAGRDTEAFF
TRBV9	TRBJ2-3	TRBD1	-	TGTGCCAGCAGCATCGACAGGGTTTCTCGCACAGATACGCAGTATTTT	CASSIDRVSRTDTQYF
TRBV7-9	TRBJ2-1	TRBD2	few	TGTGCCAGCAGCCAGCGGGGGGGATACAATGAGCAGTTCTTC	CASSQRGGYNEQFF
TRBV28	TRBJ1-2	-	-	TGTGCCAGCAGGAGGGAAGGCTACACCTTC	CASRREGYTF
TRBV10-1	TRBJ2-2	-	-	TGCGCCAGCAGTTCCCGGGGATTGAACACCGGGGAGCTGTTTTTT	CASSSRGLNTGELFF
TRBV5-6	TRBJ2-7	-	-	TGTGCCAGCAGCTCCGGTGACCCGGGTCTAAGGCCCTACGAGCAGTACTTC	CASSSGDPGLRPYEQYF
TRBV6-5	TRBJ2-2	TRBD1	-	TGTGCCAGCAGCTACAGGGGCCCCGGGGAGCTGTTTTTT	CASSYRGPGELFF
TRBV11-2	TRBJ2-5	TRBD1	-	TGTGCCAGCAGCATCAGATTGGACAGGGGATTGGAGACCCAGTACTTC	CASSIRLDRGLETQYF
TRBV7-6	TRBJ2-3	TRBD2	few	TGTGCCAGCAGCTTACCCCCCGGGACTAGCGGGGGCGAGATGGATACGCAGTATTTT	CASSLPPGTSGGEMDTQYF
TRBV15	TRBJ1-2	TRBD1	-	TGTGCCACCAGCACCTTGGGGACAGGGGGGACGGGCTACACCTTC	CATSTLGTGGTGYTF
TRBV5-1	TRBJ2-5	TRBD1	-	TGCGCCAGCACCCGGGACAGGCGACAAGAGACCCAGTACTTC	CASTRDRRQETQYF
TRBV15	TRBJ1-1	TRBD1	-	TGTGCCACCAGCAGAGATCCGACAGGGGCGGGCACTGAAGCTTTCTTT	CATSRDPTGAGTEAFF
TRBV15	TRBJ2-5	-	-	TGTGCCACCAGCGGGCAGGGAGGGGGGTATGGGGAGACCCAGTACTTC	CATSGQGGGYGETQYF
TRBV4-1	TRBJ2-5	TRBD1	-	TGCGCCAGCAGCCAAGATCAGGGGACAGGGAGCGAGACCCAGTACTTC	CASSQDQGTGSETQYF
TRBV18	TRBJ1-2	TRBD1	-	TGTGCCAGCTCATTGGACAGGGCAGGCTACACCTTC	CASSLDRAGYTF
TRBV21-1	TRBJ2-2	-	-	TGTGCCAGCACGGGGGGGCGAACCGGGGAGCTGTTTTTT	CASTGGRTGELFF
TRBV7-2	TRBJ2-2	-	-	TGTGCCAGCGGGCAGCCCACCGGGGAGCTGTTTTTT	CASGQPTGELFF
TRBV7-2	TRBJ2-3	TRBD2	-	TGTGCCAGCAGCACCGGGACTAGCGGCACAGATACGCAGTATTTT	CASSTGTSGTDTQYF
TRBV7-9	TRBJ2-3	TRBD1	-	TGTGCCAGCAGCTCAACAGGGGCCACAGATACGCAGTATTTT	CASSSTGATDTQYF
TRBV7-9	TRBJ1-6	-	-	TGTGCCAGCAGCTTAGAACGGGACACCCTGAGCTCCTATAATTCACCCCTCCACTTT	CASSLERDTLSSYNSPLHF
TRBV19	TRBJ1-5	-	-	TGTGCCAGTAGTATAGATCGGCAGGAGCCCCAGCATTTT	CASSIDRQEPQHF
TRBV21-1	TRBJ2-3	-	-	TGTGCCAGCAGCAAAGGGGGACAGCCTATAGCTACAGATACGCAGTATTTT	CASSKGGQPIATDTQYF
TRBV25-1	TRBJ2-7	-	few	TGTGCCAGCTCGGGATTATCAGGGGCCTACGAGCAGTACTTC	CASSGLSGAYEQYF
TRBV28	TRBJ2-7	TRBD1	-	TGTGCCAGCAGTCCCCACGGGACAGGGGGGTACGAGCAGTACTTC	CASSPHGTGGYEQYF
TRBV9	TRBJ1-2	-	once	TGTGCCAGCAGCGTAGACCCCTTGGGAGGGAGCTATGGCTACACCTTC	CASSVDPLGGSYGYTF
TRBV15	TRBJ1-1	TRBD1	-	TGTGCCACCAGCAGAGATCAGGGGACAGGCATTAGTGGTGAAGCTTTCTTT	CATSRDQGTGISGEAFF
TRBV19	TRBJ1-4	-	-	TGTGCCAGTAGTATGGCGGCAGCAACTAATGAAAAACTGTTTTTT	CASSMAAATNEKLFF
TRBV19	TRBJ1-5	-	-	TGTGCCAGTAGTATAGTGGAGGCTTTAGGGGGTCAGCCCCAGCATTTT	CASSIVEALGGQPQHF
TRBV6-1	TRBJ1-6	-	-	TGTGCCAGCAGGCCCTGGGGGGATAATTCACCCCTCCACTTT	CASRPWGDNSPLHF
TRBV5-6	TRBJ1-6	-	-	TGTGCCAGCAGCTTGGTAGCGTCACCCCTCCACTTT	CASSLVASPLHF
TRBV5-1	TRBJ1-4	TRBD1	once	TGCGCCAGCAGCTTGGGGGTCACCCCGGACAGGGTTTCTGAAAAACTGTTTTTT	CASSLGVTPDRVSEKLFF
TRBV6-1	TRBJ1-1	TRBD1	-	TGTGCCAGCAGTGAACTGCTACAGGGGGCCTACCTGAACACTGAAGCTTTCTTT	CASSELLQGAYLNTEAFF
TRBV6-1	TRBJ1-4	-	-	TGTGCCAGCAGGGGGCAGATTAATGAAAAACTGTTTTTT	CASRGQINEKLFF
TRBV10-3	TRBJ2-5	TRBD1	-	TGTGCCATCAGTGCAGGGACAGGGGCCCCCCGCGAGACCCAGTACTTC	CAISAGTGAPRETQYF
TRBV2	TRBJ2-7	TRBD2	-	TGTGCCAGCAGCGAGTCCGGGACTAGTTCCTACGAGCAGTACTTC	CASSESGTSSYEQYF
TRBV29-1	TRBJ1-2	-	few	TGCAGCGTTCGAGAAGGGGCTTATGGCTACACCTTC	CSVREGAYGYTF
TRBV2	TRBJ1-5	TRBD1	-	TGTGCCAGCAGGGGGACAGGGAATCAGCCCCAGCATTTT	CASRGTGNQPQHF
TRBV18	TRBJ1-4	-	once	TGTGCCAGCTCGGTTTTGGACAGTAATGAAAAACTGTTTTTT	CASSVLDSNEKLFF
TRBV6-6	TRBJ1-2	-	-	TGTGCCAGCAGTGGGGACATTGGGTCTAACTATGGCTACACCTTC	CASSGDIGSNYGYTF
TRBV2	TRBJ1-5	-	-	TGTGCCAGCAGTTTTGACAGGAGTAGCAATCAGCCCCAGCATTTT	CASSFDRSSNQPQHF